One sample yielded the 23 T cell receptor beta chains listed below, sequenced in a study of type 1 and type 2 diabetes patients. Genomic DNA was the PCR template. Multiplex PCR with 30 forward and 13 reverse primers amplified the TCR beta CDR3. TCRdb re-called the multiplex PCR reads with MiXCR, one entry per CDR3 protein. In the table there are a few hundred thousand distinct CDR3 sequences, 47% of which are singletons. The sample consisted of peripheral blood mononuclear cells (PBMCs). These receptors originate from a man younger than 30 with type 2 diabetes.

A few counts support this clonotype. The rearrangement links TRBV10-3 to TRBJ1-1, with D uncertain. The CDR3 loop spans 13 amino acids. V was shortened by 4 bases and J by 2 bases, with 8 bases between the two germline ends. From germline, CDR1 is ENHRY and CDR2 SYGVKD. The CDR3 region is CAISVGENTEAFF. CDR3 DNA: TGTGCCATCAGTGTCGGAGAAAACACTGAAGCTTTCTTT.

The V gene is TRBV7-9, the J gene TRBJ1-2; D is unclear. This CDR3 contains 11 residues. In germline, CDR1 is SEHNR, CDR2 FQNEAQ (reference sequence). V lost 5 bases and J lost 6, with 7 bases in between. The chain's CDR3 is CASSLWDGYTF. CDR3 nucleotides: TGTGCCAGCAGCCTGTGGGATGGCTACACCTTC.

This clonotype occurred a few times. CDR3 DNA: TGTGCCAACCTGGGACAGATAACCGGGGAGCTGTTTTTT. Its protein product is CANLGQITGELFF. V gene TRBV2 combines with J gene TRBJ2-2; TRBD1 agrees at 7 bases. CDR3 length: 13 amino acids. The germline CDR1 and CDR2 sequences are SNHLY and FYNNEI. The trim removed 10 bases at V and 5 bases at J, leaving 7 bases unmatched.

This chain connects TRBV5-1 to TRBJ2-1, with TRBD2 matching over 11 bases. Germline V gene sequence: CDR1 SGHRS, CDR2 YFSETQ. The CDR3 runs to 15 residues. V was clipped by 3 bases and J by 5 bases; unmatched bases: 4. In nucleotides, the CDR3 is TGCGCCAGCAGCTGGGGGGGACTAGCGGACAATGAGCAGTTCTTC. The encoded protein is CASSWGGLADNEQFF.

This clonotype turned up a few times. V gene TRBV7-2 combines with J gene TRBJ2-7, with a possible D match to TRBD2 (6 bases). Trimming took off 5 bases at V and 7 bases at J, with 15 bases between the two ends. Germline V lookup: CDR1 SGHTA, CDR2 FQGNSA. CDR3 length equals 13 residues. In nucleotides, the CDR3 is TGTGCCAGCAGCCCTCCGGGAGTGGGTGAGCAGTACTTC. Translating gives CASSPPGVGEQYF. The whole variable domain, filled in from reference TRBV7-2 and TRBJ2-7, reads GAGVSQSPSNKVTEKGKDVELRCDPISGHTALYWYRQSLGQGLEFLIYFQGNSAPDKSGLPSDRFSAERTGGSVSTLTIQRTQQEDSAVYLCASSPPGVGEQYFGPGTRLTVT.

In its sample, this clonotype was seen a few times. The chain combines TRBV4-1 with TRBJ2-5; 15 bases are a match to TRBD2. V lost 1 base and J lost 5; bases outside the gene matches: 5. CDR1 is MGHRA, CDR2 YSYEKL, per germline. This CDR3 comprises 17 residues. CDR3 in amino acids: CASSQAGLAGGQETQYF. In DNA form, the CDR3 reads TGCGCCAGCAGCCAAGCCGGACTAGCGGGGGGGCAGGAGACCCAGTACTTC.

There are a few counts of this clonotype. The chain joins TRBV24-1 to TRBJ2-2, with 7 bases aligning to TRBD1. Germline assignment: CDR1 KGHDR and CDR2 SFDVKD. J lost 3 bases, V lost 6 bases, and 3 bases had no gene match. The CDR3 runs to 14 residues. The CDR3 protein is CATSTGADTGELFF. As DNA, the CDR3 is TGTGCCACCAGTACAGGGGCCGACACCGGGGAGCTGTTTTTT.

In its sample, this clonotype was seen many times. The chain couples TRBV25-1 to TRBJ1-1; TRBD1 matches 7 bases. The CDR3 extends over 17 amino acids. Per germline, CDR1 MGHDK and CDR2 SYGVNS. V lost 4 bases, J lost 1 base, and 12 bases stayed unmatched. Written as DNA, the CDR3 is TGTGCCAGCAGTGTAAAAGAGACAGGGATAAAGAACACTGAAGCTTTCTTT. Its protein is CASSVKETGIKNTEAFF.

There are many counts of this clonotype. The chain links TRBV6-6 to TRBJ1-4; D is possibly TRBD1 (6 bases). V gave up 7 bases and J gave up 12 bases, with 21 bases separating them. The CDR3 is 14 residues long. Germline loops: CDR1 MNHNY, CDR2 SVGAGI (reference sequence). The CDR3: CASTNNRARDELFF. CDR3 nucleotide sequence: TGTGCCAGCACCAACAACAGGGCCAGAGATGAACTGTTTTTT.

The chain joins TRBV2 to TRBJ2-1, with D perhaps matching TRBD2 (6 bases). Germline CDR1 SNHLY, CDR2 FYNNEI. Between the trimmed V and J ends, which lost 7 bases and 0 bases, there was a span of 16 bases. This CDR3 is built from 16 residues. The CDR3 sequence is CASTSVGGSSYNEQFF. CDR3 DNA: TGTGCCAGCACGTCGGTAGGAGGGAGCTCCTACAATGAGCAGTTCTTC.

Remarks on this clonotype: Just one base apart from a much larger clone, this may be a read error. The chain has TRBV10-3 and TRBJ1-1; D remains ambiguous. Germline loops: CDR1 ENHRY, CDR2 SYGVKD. CDR3 length: 12 amino acids. Trimming cost V 8 bases and J 1 base, with 8 bases left between them. This CDR3 is CAIANTNTEAFF. CDR3 DNA sequence: TGTGCCATCGCGAACACGAACACTGAAGCTTTCTTT.

This chain connects TRBV19 to TRBJ1-1, with TRBD1 matching 7 bases. From germline, CDR1 is LNHDA and CDR2 SQIVND (reference sequence). The CDR3 loop spans 16 amino acids. Trimming took 4 bases from V and 3 from J; bases not matched to a gene: 11. CDR3 nucleotides: TGTGCCAGTAGTAAGGAGTCGACAGGGACCTACACTGAAGCTTTCTTT. Its translation is CASSKESTGTYTEAFF.

This chain links TRBV30 with TRBJ2-7, with a tentative D call TRBD2 (5 bases). Germline V gene sequence: CDR1 GTSNPN, CDR2 SVGIG (reference sequence). V dropped 1 base and J dropped 7 bases, with 17 bases sitting between them. The CDR3 has 14 amino acids. The CDR3 DNA follows: TGTGCCTGGAGTGCCATTAGCGTTTCAGGTGAGCAGTACTTC. It specifies CAWSAISVSGEQYF.

This sequence joins TRBV7-3 and TRBJ2-5; TRBD2 matches 10 bases. The J call is uncertain, as TRBJ2-1 better fits the DNA end. The germline CDR1 and CDR2 sequences are SGHTA and FQGTGA. The CDR3 extends over 15 amino acids. The CDR3 coding sequence is TGTGCCAGCAGCTTACTAGCGGGAGAACACAATGAGCAGTTCTTC. Amino acid sequence: CASSLLAGEHNEQFF.

The V and J genes are TRBV12-3 or TRBV12-4 and TRBJ1-2; 10 bases line up with TRBD1. CDR3 size: 17 residues. V was clipped by 4 bases and J by 4 bases; unmatched bases: 12. CDR3: CASSYRDRGIEGYGYTF. For the CDR3, the DNA is TGTGCCAGCAGTTACCGGGACAGGGGAATAGAAGGCTATGGCTACACCTTC.

This clonotype was counted between two and nine times. The genes are TRBV12-3 or TRBV12-4 and TRBJ1-2; the D gene is possibly TRBD1 (5 bases). The CDR3 contains 13 residues. Deletions cut 10 bases from V and 4 bases from J, with 16 bases between. The CDR3 DNA reads as TGTGCCATCCCCGGGCGGGGCGGCTATGGCTACACCTTC. Protein sequence: CAIPGRGGYGYTF.

This clonotype turned up a few times. The J gene is TRBJ1-2, the V gene TRBV20-1; no clear D gene. Germline CDR1 reads DFQATT; CDR2 reads SNEGSKA (reference sequence). Trimming pared 5 bases from V and 4 bases from J, leaving 11 bases between. The CDR3 length is 12 residues. The CDR3 DNA reads TGCAGTGCTCGGGAGGGCACCTATGGCTACACCTTC. This codes for CSAREGTYGYTF.

V gene TRBV14 combines with J gene TRBJ2-7, with 10 bases identical to TRBD1. V dropped 4 bases and J dropped 4; count of bases not matched to a gene: 7. The V gene's germline CDR1 is SGHDN and CDR2 FVKESK. The CDR3 length is 15 residues. CDR3 sequence reads: CASSLNPGQGYEQYF. The CDR3 DNA sequence: TGTGCCAGCAGCCTCAACCCGGGACAGGGGTACGAGCAGTACTTC.

A note on this clonotype: An end of the junction differs from the germline gene, which may be a read error. The chain is built from TRBV15 and TRBJ2-5; D is ambiguous. The DNA end is more similar to TRBJ2-1, so the J call may be wrong. Germline-derived CDR1 and CDR2 are LNHNV and YYDKDF (reference sequence). The CDR3 sequence is 12 residues long. CDR3 residues: CGTSNQRNEQFF. The CDR3 coding sequence is TGTGGCACCAGCAACCAACGGAATGAGCAGTTCTTC.

The gene calls are TRBV4-3 and TRBJ2-7, with 12 bases aligning to TRBD2. The CDR3 contains 16 residues. Germline V gene lookup returns CDR1 LGHNA and CDR2 YSLEER. V was pared by 4 bases and J by 2 bases, with 6 bases of the junction left unmatched. CDR3 loop: CASSPSSGRAAYEQYF. The CDR3 DNA reads as TGCGCCAGCAGCCCCTCTAGCGGGAGGGCCGCCTACGAGCAGTACTTC.

The sample holds many counts of this clonotype. The rearrangement links TRBV2 to TRBJ1-1, with unresolved D. The CDR3 extends over 13 amino acids. With 5 bases removed from V and 1 base from J, the gap between germline ends came to 8 bases. Germline CDR1 reads SNHLY; CDR2 reads FYNNEI. The chain's CDR3 is CASSTTWNTEAFF. CDR3 bases: TGTGCCAGCAGTACCACATGGAACACTGAAGCTTTCTTT.

The chain recombines TRBV2 with TRBJ2-1, with 9 positions matching TRBD2. Unmatched junction bases numbered 14, after V lost 10 bases and J lost 1 base. Germline CDR1 and CDR2: SNHLY and FYNNEI. The CDR3 loop spans 17 amino acids. CDR3 DNA: TGTGCCACCTCCGGTGGGGGGCTAGCGGGATCCTACAATGAGCAGTTCTTC. Its protein is CATSGGGLAGSYNEQFF.

This chain links TRBV9 with TRBJ2-5; no clear D gene. This CDR3 contains 15 residues. Trimming pared 0 bases from V and 0 bases from J, leaving 9 bases between. CDR1 and CDR2 (germline): SGDLS, YYNGEE. Here the CDR3 reads CASSVAGTDQETQYF. The CDR3, as DNA: TGTGCCAGCAGCGTAGCAGGAACGGACCAAGAGACCCAGTACTTC.